The sequence of this T cell receptor beta chain was determined in a study of neurological immune-mediated disorders. TCRdb used MiXCR to reprocess the 5' RACE reads, holding one entry per CDR3 protein. There are roughly 60,000 distinct CDR3 sequences in the sample; 3.5% occur only once, and approximately 3.1% lies in the top ten. This clonotype was seen at least ten times. With 2 bases clipped from V and 4 bases from J, the junction kept 7 bases outside the gene matches. Germline CDR1 is MGHRA and CDR2 is YSYEKL. CDR3 length: 16 amino acids. This chain links TRBV4-1 with TRBJ1-4, with 7 bases matching TRBD1. The material sequenced was PBMCs. The sequence came from a woman in her 30s with multiple sclerosis. The CDR3: CASSQSGTAGNEKLFF. In nucleotides, the CDR3 is TGCGCCAGCAGCCAATCTGGGACAGCCGGTAATGAAAAACTGTTTTTT.